The T cell receptor beta chain under discussion was sequenced for a study of vaccination effects on CD4 cells after COVID-19. Only in-frame clones appear in the TCRdb table, and some are missing; sequencing was by immunoSEQ multiplex PCR. The sample contains about 40,000 clones, under 70% of which appear only once. This clone was detected a few times. The antigen is undetermined. Researchers isolated CD4+ T cells once 9 to 11 days of culture had elapsed. Either the BNT162b2 or mRNA-1273 vaccine was given to participants in two doses. Vaccine recipients had no previous SARS-CoV-2 infection; their nucleocapsid antibodies were negative. Half of the medium was exchanged for IL-2 medium on both days 3 and 7. CDR1 and CDR2 (germline): SGHNT, YYREEE (reference sequence). With 2 bases removed from V and 2 bases from J, the gap between germline ends came to 10 bases. The CDR3 consists of 14 residues.

J is TRBJ2-5 and V is TRBV5-4; TRBD2 might be the D (5 bases). This TCR was sampled from a human donor who received a COVID-19 vaccine. This specimen consisted of CD4+ T cells from PBMCs cultured without peptide, obtained after COVID-19 vaccination. In DNA, the CDR3 is TGTGCCAGCAGCTTATTTGAGGGACAAGAGACCCAGTACTTC. The encoded protein is CASSLFEGQETQYF.